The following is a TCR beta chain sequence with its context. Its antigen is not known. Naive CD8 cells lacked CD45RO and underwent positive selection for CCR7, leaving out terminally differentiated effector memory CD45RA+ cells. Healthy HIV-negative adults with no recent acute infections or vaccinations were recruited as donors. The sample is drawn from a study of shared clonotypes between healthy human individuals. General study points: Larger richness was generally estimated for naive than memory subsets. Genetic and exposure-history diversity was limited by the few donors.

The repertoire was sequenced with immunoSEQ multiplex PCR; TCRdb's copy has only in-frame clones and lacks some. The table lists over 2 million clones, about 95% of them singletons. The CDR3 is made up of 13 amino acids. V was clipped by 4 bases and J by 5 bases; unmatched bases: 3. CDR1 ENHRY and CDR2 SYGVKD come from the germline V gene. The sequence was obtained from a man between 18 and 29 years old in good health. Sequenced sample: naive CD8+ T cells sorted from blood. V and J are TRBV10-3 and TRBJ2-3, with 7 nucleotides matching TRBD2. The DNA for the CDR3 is TGTGCCATCAGTGGGGAGGGGATAGATACGCAGTATTTT. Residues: CAISGEGIDTQYF.